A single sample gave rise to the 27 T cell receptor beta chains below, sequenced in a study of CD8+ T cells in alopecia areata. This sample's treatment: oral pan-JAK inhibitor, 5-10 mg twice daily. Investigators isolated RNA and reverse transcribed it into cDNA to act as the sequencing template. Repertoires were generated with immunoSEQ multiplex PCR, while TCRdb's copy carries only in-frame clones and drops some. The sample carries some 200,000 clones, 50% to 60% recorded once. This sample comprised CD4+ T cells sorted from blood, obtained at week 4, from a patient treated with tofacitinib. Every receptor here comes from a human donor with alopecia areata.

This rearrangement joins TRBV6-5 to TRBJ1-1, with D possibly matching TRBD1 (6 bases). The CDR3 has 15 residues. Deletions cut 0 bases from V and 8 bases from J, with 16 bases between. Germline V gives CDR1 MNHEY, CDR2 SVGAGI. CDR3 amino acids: CASSYSVLGQGEAFF. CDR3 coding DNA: TGTGCCAGCAGTTACTCAGTACTTGGGCAGGGGGAAGCTTTCTTT.

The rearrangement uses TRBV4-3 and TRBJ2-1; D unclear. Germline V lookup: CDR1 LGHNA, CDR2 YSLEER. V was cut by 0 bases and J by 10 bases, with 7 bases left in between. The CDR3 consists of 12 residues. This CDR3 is CASSQEYGEQFF. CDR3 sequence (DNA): TGCGCCAGCAGCCAAGAGTACGGGGAGCAGTTCTTC.

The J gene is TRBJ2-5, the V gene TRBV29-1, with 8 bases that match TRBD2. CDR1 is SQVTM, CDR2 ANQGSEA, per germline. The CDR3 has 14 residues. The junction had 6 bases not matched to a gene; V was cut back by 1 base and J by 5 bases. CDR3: CSVEGGGRRETQYF. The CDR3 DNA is TGCAGCGTTGAAGGCGGGGGGCGAAGGGAGACCCAGTACTTC. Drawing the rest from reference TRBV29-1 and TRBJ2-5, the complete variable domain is SAVISQKPSRDICQRGTSLTIQCQVDSQVTMMFWYRQQPGQSLTLIATANQGSEATYESGFVIDKFPISRPNLTFSTLTVSNMSPEDSSIYLCSVEGGGRRETQYFGPGTRLLVL.

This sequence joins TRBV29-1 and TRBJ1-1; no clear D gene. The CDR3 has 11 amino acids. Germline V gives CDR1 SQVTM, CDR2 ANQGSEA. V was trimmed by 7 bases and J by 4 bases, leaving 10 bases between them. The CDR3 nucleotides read TGCAGCGCTTTTCTTGGCACTGAAGCTTTCTTT. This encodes CSAFLGTEAFF.

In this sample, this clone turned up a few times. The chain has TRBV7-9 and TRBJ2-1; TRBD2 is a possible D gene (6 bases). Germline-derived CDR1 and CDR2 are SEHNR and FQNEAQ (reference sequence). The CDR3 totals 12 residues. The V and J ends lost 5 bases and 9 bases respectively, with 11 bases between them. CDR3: CASSPPGGEQFF. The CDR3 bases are TGTGCCAGCAGCCCCCCCGGGGGTGAGCAGTTCTTC.

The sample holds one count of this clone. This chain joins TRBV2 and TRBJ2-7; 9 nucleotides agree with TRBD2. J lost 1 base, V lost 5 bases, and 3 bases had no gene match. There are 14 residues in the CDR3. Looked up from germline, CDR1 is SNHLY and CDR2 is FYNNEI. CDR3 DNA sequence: TGTGCCAGCAGTCTTAGCGGGGGTTCCTACGAGCAGTACTTC. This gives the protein CASSLSGGSYEQYF.

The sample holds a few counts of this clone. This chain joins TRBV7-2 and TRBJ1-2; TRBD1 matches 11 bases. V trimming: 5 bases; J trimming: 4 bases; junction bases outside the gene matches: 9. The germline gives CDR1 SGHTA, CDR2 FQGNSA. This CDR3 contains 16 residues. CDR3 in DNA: TGTGCCAGCAGCCCCCTCGGACAGGGGGCGGCCTATGGCTACACCTTC. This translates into CASSPLGQGAAYGYTF.

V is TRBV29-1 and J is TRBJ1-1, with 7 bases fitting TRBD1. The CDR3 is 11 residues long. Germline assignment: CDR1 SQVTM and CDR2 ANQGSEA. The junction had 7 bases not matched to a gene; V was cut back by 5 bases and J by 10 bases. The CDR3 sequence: CSVYRGHGAFF. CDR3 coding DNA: TGCAGCGTTTACAGGGGTCACGGAGCTTTCTTT.

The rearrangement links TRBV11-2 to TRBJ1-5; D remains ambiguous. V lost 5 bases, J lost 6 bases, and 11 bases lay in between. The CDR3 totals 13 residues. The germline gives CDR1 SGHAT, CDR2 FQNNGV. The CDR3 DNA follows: TGTGCCAGCAGCCCCGAAGTCGGTCAGCCCCAGCATTTT. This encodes CASSPEVGQPQHF.

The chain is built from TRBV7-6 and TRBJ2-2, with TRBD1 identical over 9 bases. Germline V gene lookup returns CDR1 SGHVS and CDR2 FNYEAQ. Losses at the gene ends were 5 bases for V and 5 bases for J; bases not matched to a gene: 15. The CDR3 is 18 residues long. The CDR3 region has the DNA TGTGCCAGCAGCCCCGGGACAGGGAATCCTTCGGGGACCGGGGAGCTGTTTTTT. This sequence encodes CASSPGTGNPSGTGELFF.

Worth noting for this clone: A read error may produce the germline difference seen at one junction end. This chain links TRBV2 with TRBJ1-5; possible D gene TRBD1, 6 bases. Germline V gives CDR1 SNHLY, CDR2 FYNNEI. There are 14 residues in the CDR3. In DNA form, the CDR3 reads TGTGCCAGCAGCCCTCAGGGGAGCAGTCAGCCCCAGCATTTT. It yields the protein CASSPQGSSQPQHF.

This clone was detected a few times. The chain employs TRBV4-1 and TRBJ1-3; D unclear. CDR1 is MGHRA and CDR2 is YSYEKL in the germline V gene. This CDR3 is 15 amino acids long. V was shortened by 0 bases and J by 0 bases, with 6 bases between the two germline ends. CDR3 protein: CASSQDRRSGNTIYF. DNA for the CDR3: TGCGCCAGCAGCCAAGATCGACGCTCTGGAAACACCATATATTTT.

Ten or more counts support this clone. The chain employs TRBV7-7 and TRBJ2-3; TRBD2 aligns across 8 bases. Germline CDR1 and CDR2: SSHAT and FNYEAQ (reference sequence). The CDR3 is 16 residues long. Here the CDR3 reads CASAQSAAAGADTQYF. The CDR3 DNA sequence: TGTGCTAGCGCACAGTCCGCGGCAGCGGGGGCAGATACGCAGTATTTT.

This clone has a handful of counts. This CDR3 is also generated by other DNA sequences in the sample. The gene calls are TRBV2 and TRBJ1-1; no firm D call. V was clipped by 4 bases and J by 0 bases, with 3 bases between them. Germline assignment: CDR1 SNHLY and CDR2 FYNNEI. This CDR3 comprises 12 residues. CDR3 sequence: CASSVLNTEAFF. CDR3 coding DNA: TGTGCCAGCAGTGTTTTGAACACTGAAGCTTTCTTT.

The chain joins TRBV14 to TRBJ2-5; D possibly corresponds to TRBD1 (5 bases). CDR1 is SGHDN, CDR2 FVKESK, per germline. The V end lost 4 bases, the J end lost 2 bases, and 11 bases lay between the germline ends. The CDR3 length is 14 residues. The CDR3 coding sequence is TGTGCCAGCAGCCGGCTACAGGTACAAGAGACCCAGTACTTC. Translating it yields CASSRLQVQETQYF.

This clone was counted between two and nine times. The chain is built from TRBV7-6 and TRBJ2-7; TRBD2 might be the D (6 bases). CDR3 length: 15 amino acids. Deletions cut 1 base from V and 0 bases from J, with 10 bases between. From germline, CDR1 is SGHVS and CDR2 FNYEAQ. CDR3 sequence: CASSLGGTYSYEQYF. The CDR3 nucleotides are TGTGCCAGCAGCTTAGGCGGGACCTACTCCTACGAGCAGTACTTC.

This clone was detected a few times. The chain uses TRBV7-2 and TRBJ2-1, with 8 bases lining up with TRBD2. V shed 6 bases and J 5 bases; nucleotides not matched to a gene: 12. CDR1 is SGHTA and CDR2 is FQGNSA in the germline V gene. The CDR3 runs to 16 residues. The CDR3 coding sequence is TGTGCCAGCAGGCAGAGGGCGAGCGGGGGAAACAATGAGCAGTTCTTC. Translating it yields CASRQRASGGNNEQFF. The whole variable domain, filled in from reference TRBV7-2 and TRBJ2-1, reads GAGVSQSPSNKVTEKGKDVELRCDPISGHTALYWYRQSLGQGLEFLIYFQGNSAPDKSGLPSDRFSAERTGGSVSTLTIQRTQQEDSAVYLCASRQRASGGNNEQFFGPGTRLTVL.

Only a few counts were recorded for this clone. CDR3 coding DNA: TGTGCCAGCAGTTCCCATCGCAGCACCGGGGAGCTGTTTTTT. It translates to CASSSHRSTGELFF. V is TRBV28 and J is TRBJ2-2, with D unresolved. With 4 bases removed from V and 4 bases from J, the gap between germline ends came to 10 bases. In germline, CDR1 is MDHEN, CDR2 SYDVKM. The CDR3 totals 14 residues.

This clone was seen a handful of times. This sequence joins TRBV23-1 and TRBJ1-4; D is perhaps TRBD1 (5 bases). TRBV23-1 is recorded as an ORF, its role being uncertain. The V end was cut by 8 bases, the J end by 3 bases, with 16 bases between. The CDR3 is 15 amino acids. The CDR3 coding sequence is TGCGCCAGCGGGACGGAACTTTCACCTAATGAAAAACTGTTTTTT. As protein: CASGTELSPNEKLFF.

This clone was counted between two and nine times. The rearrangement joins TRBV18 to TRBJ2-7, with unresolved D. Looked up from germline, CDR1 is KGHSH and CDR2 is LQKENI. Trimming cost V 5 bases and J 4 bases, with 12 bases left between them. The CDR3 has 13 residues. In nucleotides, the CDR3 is TGTGCCAGCTCATTATCCCACGGGTACGAGCAGTACTTC. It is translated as CASSLSHGYEQYF. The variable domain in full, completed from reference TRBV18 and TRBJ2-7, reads NAGVMQNPRHLVRRRGQEARLRCSPMKGHSHVYWYRQLPEEGLKFMVYLQKENIIDESGMPKERFSAEFPKEGPSILRIQQVVRGDSAAYFCASSLSHGYEQYFGPGTRLTVT.

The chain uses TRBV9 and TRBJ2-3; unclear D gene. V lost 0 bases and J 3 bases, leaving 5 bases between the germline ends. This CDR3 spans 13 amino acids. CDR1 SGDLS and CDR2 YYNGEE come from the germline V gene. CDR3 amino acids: CASSVEGTDTQYF. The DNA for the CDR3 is TGTGCCAGCAGCGTAGAGGGAACAGATACGCAGTATTTT.

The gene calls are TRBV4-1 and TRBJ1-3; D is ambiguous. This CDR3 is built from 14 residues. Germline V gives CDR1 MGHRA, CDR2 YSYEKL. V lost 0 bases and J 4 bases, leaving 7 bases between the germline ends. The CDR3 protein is CASSQDLRGNTIYF. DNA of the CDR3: TGCGCCAGCAGCCAAGACTTACGGGGAAACACCATATATTTT.

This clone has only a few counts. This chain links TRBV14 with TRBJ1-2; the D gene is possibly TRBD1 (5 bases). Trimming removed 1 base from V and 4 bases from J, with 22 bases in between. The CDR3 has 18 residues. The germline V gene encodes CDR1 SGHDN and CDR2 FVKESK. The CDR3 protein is CASSQVTDSSSKIYGYTF. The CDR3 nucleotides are TGTGCCAGCAGCCAAGTGACTGACAGTTCCTCCAAGATCTATGGCTACACCTTC.

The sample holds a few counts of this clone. The CDR3 region is CASSILLRGGKDTQYF. The DNA of the CDR3 is TGTGCCAGTAGTATCCTCCTTAGGGGGGGGAAAGATACGCAGTATTTT. The V gene is TRBV19, the J gene TRBJ2-3, with D possibly matching TRBD2 (7 bases). Trimming removed 3 bases from V and 5 bases from J, with 18 bases in between. The V gene's germline CDR1 is LNHDA and CDR2 SQIVND (reference sequence). The CDR3 consists of 16 residues.

CDR3 sequence reads: CASSLTGGVTDTQYF. In DNA form, the CDR3 reads TGCGCCAGCAGCTTGACAGGTGGGGTGACAGATACGCAGTATTTT. This sequence joins TRBV5-1 and TRBJ2-3, with D perhaps matching TRBD1 (5 bases). This CDR3 is built from 15 residues. In germline, CDR1 is SGHRS, CDR2 YFSETQ. Trimming pared 1 base from V and 3 bases from J, leaving 12 bases between.

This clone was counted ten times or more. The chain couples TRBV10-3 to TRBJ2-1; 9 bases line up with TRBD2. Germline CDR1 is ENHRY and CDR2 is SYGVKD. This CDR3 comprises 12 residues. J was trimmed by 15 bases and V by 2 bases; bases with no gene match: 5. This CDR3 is CAISEASGEVFF. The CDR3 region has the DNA TGTGCCATCAGTGAGGCTAGCGGGGAGGTGTTCTTC.

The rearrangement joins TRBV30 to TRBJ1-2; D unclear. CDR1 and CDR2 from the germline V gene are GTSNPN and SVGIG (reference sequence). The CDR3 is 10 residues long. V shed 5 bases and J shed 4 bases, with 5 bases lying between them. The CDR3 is CAWGLYGYTF. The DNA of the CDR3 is TGTGCCTGGGGGCTCTATGGCTACACCTTC.